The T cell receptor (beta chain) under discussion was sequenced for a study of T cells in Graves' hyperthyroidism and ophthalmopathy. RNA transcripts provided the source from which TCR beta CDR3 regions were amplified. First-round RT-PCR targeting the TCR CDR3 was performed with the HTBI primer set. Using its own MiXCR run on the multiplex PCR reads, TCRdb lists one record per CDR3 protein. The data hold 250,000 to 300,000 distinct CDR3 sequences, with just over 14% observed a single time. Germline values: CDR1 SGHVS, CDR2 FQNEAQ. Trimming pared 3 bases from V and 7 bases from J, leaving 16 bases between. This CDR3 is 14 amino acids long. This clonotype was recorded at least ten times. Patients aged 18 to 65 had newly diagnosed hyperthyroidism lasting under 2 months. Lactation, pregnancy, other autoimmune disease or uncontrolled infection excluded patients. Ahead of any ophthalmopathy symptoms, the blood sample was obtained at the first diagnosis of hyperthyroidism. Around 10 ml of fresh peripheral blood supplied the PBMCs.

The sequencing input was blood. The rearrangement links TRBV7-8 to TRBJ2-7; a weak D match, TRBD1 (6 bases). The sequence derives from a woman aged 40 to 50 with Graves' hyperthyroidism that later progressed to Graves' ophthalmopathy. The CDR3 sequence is CASSFVVGAGEQYF. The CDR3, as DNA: TGTGCCAGCAGCTTTGTAGTGGGGGCAGGGGAGCAGTACTTC. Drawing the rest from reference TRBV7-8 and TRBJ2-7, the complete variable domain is GAGVSQSPRYKVAKRGQDVALRCDPISGHVSLFWYQQALGQGPEFLTYFQNEAQLDKSGLPSDRFFAERPEGSVSTLKIQRTQQEDSAVYLCASSFVVGAGEQYFGPGTRLTVT.